This TCR beta chain is from a study of blood T cells in healthy people across ages. Notes on this clonotype: Its antigen is still unknown.

Whole-study results and caveats: Fewer expanded clones and more diversity marked long-lived versus aged donors.

A second PCR, run for roughly 7 to 11 cycles, used a sample-barcoded 5' primer plus a J-beta primer mix. TCRdb recomputed calls from the 5' RACE reads with MiXCR, one row per CDR3 protein. The table shows 1 million or so distinct CDR3 sequences, with about 25% occurring only once. This CDR3 spans 15 amino acids. Germline V CDR1 and CDR2: KGHDR, SFDVKD. The V and J ends lost 7 bases and 2 bases respectively, with 14 bases between them. This same sample was also taken into another study, of T cells of mothers and their children.

The sequenced sample consisted of blood. This sequence was found in a girl aged 2 to 10 in good health. The rearrangement uses TRBV24-1 and TRBJ2-1; perhaps D is TRBD1 or TRBD2 (5 bases each). CDR3 bases: TGTGCCACCAGCTCCGGGACGGACACCTACAATGAGCAGTTCTTC. Translating it yields CATSSGTDTYNEQFF.